The 20 T cell receptor beta chains in this list originate from one sample, sequenced in a study of patients and donors after allogeneic stem cell transplantation (dated by TCRdb to 2019 to 2021). Library construction relied on RT-PCR. TCRdb names NextSeq 550 as the instrument used. TCRdb reprocessing: public reads trimmed at Q25 with fastp, clones called with MiXCR, in-frame beta chains kept. Here each entry gathers all rows of one CDR3 protein and keeps the most common genes and DNA. Recorded for this sample are about 19,000 distinct CDR3 sequences; approximately 4.4% of them occurred a single time. Clones ranked in the top ten supply 35% to 45% of the sample. Sequenced sample: blood, either unsorted or a sorted T cell fraction (not recorded which). These receptor sequences come from a human donor who was either an allogeneic HSCT recipient or a stem cell or donor lymphocyte infusion donor (not recorded which). It is not recorded whose cells these are; they may come from a transplant donor.

This clonotype was detected ten times or more. J is TRBJ1-1 and V is TRBV5-1; D is uncertain. The V end was cut by 4 bases, the J end by 1 base, with 11 bases between. This CDR3 contains 14 residues. The germline V gene encodes CDR1 SGHRS and CDR2 YFSETQ. The CDR3 region has the DNA TGCGCCAGCAGCGTTGACGGAAGGAACACTGAAGCTTTCTTT. Protein sequence: CASSVDGRNTEAFF.

This clonotype occurred many times. The genes are TRBV9 and TRBJ2-5; no clear D gene. CDR3 length: 14 residues. V was pared by 4 bases and J by 7 bases, with 17 bases between. Germline values: CDR1 SGDLS, CDR2 YYNGEE. The CDR3 region has the DNA TGTGCCAGCAGCTCAGACTCGGCCTGGGGGACCCAGTACTTC. Translation: CASSSDSAWGTQYF.

Concerning this clonotype itself: The likely explanation is a read error, given a far larger clone one base away. The V call is TRBV5-4, the J call TRBJ1-2; possible D gene TRBD1, 6 bases. The V gene's germline CDR1 is SGHNT and CDR2 YYREEE (reference sequence). The V end was cut by 4 bases, the J end by 4 bases, with 8 bases between. The CDR3 loop spans 12 amino acids. CDR3 nucleotide sequence: TGTGCCAGCAGCCAGGACAGCTATGGCTACACCTTC. It is translated as CASSQDSYGYTF.

The chain carries TRBV4-1 and TRBJ2-2; D not resolved. The germline gives CDR1 MGHRA, CDR2 YSYEKL. Trimming removed 4 bases from V and 0 bases from J, with 9 bases in between. CDR3 length: 15 amino acids. The CDR3 loop is CASSRIIPNTGELFF. DNA of the CDR3: TGCGCCAGCAGCCGCATCATTCCGAACACCGGGGAGCTGTTTTTT.

The V gene is TRBV12-3 or TRBV12-4, the J gene TRBJ1-3; 7 nucleotides agree with TRBD1. This CDR3 is 16 amino acids long. With V trimmed by 6 bases and J by 0 bases, 8 bases remained unmatched. The CDR3 region is CASSAMGQFSGNTIYF. The CDR3 coding sequence is TGTGCCAGCAGCGCTATGGGACAGTTCTCTGGAAACACCATATATTTT.

In this sample, this clonotype turned up many times. V usage is TRBV15 and J usage is TRBJ2-4, with 7 positions matching TRBD1. The CDR3 spans 15 residues. V dropped 5 bases and J dropped 0; count of bases not matched to a gene: 4. Germline V gene data show CDR1 as LNHNV and CDR2 as YYDKDF (reference sequence). In nucleotides, the CDR3 is TGTGCCACCAGCCGAACAGGGGAAGCCAAAAACATTCAGTACTTC. Residues: CATSRTGEAKNIQYF.

This clonotype occurred many times. V gene TRBV6-5 combines with J gene TRBJ1-2, with 8 bases fitting TRBD1. CDR1 MNHEY and CDR2 SVGAGI come from the germline V gene. V dropped 0 bases and J dropped 5; count of bases not matched to a gene: 14. The CDR3 is 18 residues long. CDR3 in DNA: TGTGCCAGCAGTTACTCGACGGTTCCGTGGGACAGGATTTATGGCTACACCTTC. It is translated as CASSYSTVPWDRIYGYTF.

The chain recombines TRBV12-5 with TRBJ2-6; D gene uncertain. Between the trimmed V and J ends, which lost 6 bases and 1 base, there was a span of 13 bases. This CDR3 region has 16 residues. Germline V gene data show CDR1 as LGHNT and CDR2 as FRNRAP. CDR3 in DNA: TGTGCTAGTGGCCCCCCCCACTATTCTGGGGCCAACGTCCTGACTTTC. It encodes CASGPPHYSGANVLTF.

There are many counts of this clonotype. This chain joins TRBV10-2 and TRBJ2-5; 9 bases align to TRBD1. J was trimmed by 4 bases and V by 4 bases; bases with no gene match: 13. Germline V gene lookup returns CDR1 WSHSY and CDR2 SAAADI. CDR3 length: 17 amino acids. The CDR3 sequence: CASSGTRTGEGGETQYF. The CDR3 DNA reads TGCGCCAGCAGTGGGACCCGGACAGGGGAAGGAGGAGAGACCCAGTACTTC.

This clonotype was recorded at least ten times. The chain uses TRBV2 and TRBJ2-7; 9 positions agree with TRBD2. V gave up 2 bases and J gave up 0 bases; unmatched junction bases: 2. This CDR3 contains 15 residues. Germline CDR1 reads SNHLY; CDR2 reads FYNNEI. This CDR3 is CASSELAGNSYEQYF. The CDR3 nucleotides read TGTGCCAGCAGTGAACTAGCGGGAAACTCCTACGAGCAGTACTTC. Complete variable domain (other parts from reference TRBV2 and TRBJ2-7): EPEVTQTPSHQVTQMGQEVILRCVPISNHLYFYWYRQILGQKVEFLVSFYNNEISEKSEIFDDQFSVERPDGSNFTLKIRSTKLEDSAMYFCASSELAGNSYEQYFGPGTRLTVT.

This clonotype was seen many times. The chain combines TRBV10-3 with TRBJ1-1, with a tentative D call TRBD1 (6 bases). The ends were cut back, 2 bases at V and 0 bases at J, with 10 bases in the middle. The germline V gene encodes CDR1 ENHRY and CDR2 SYGVKD. The length of the CDR3 is 15 residues. The CDR3 bases are TGTGCCATCAGTGAGCGGGACACTATGAACACTGAAGCTTTCTTT. It yields the protein CAISERDTMNTEAFF.

This clonotype was detected many times. The chain has TRBV27 and TRBJ1-6; D is unresolved. Germline V gives CDR1 MNHEY, CDR2 SMNVEV (reference sequence). This CDR3 is 14 amino acids long. The ends were cut back, 0 bases at V and 6 bases at J, with 6 bases in the middle. The CDR3: CASSLSHFNSPLHF. CDR3 nucleotides: TGTGCCAGCAGTTTATCGCATTTTAATTCACCCCTCCACTTT.

A few counts support this clonotype. One end of the junction fails to match germline, which may point to a read error. This chain connects TRBV7-9 to TRBJ1-6, with D unclear. The CDR3 spans 16 residues. The V gene's germline CDR1 is SEHNR and CDR2 FQNEAQ (reference sequence). The CDR3 coding sequence is TGTCCCAGCACCACCAAGCCACACCTTCGGAATTCACCCCTCCACTTT. Protein: CPSTTKPHLRNSPLHF.

This clonotype was observed a handful of times. The chain employs TRBV5-8 and TRBJ1-2; D may be TRBD1 (6 bases). V was shortened by 3 bases and J by 2 bases, with 14 bases between the two germline ends. In germline, CDR1 is SGHTS, CDR2 YDEGEE. The CDR3 covers 15 residues. CDR3 coding DNA: TGTGCCAGCAGCTGGGGGACACTATCCAACTATGGCTACACCTTC. This codes for CASSWGTLSNYGYTF.

This clonotype was observed a handful of times. V and J are TRBV4-1 and TRBJ1-2, with a weak D call TRBD1 (5 bases). This CDR3 is built from 16 residues. V shed 4 bases and J shed 5 bases, with 20 bases lying between them. The germline V gene has CDR1 MGHRA and CDR2 YSYEKL. CDR3 sequence reads: CASSLQEGNGDYGYTF. The DNA for the CDR3 is TGCGCCAGCAGCCTACAGGAAGGGAATGGCGATTATGGCTACACCTTC.

This clonotype has a count of ten or more. The chain has TRBV6-1 and TRBJ2-7; a possible D gene is TRBD1 (7 bases). Between the trimmed V and J ends, which lost 4 bases and 1 base, there was a span of 17 bases. This CDR3 is 16 amino acids long. From germline, CDR1 is MNHNS and CDR2 SASEGT. The CDR3 sequence is CASSGVGRGTSYEQYF. The CDR3 DNA is TGTGCCAGCAGTGGGGTGGGCAGGGGGACTTCCTACGAGCAGTACTTC.

By its share, this clonotype is large. The chain links TRBV24-1 to TRBJ2-6, with 11 bases aligning to TRBD1. Germline CDR1 KGHDR, CDR2 SFDVKD. This CDR3 has 18 amino acids. V was pared by 2 bases and J by 0 bases, with 2 bases of the junction left unmatched. The CDR3 sequence: CATSDYGQGASGANVLTF. In nucleotides, the CDR3 is TGTGCCACCAGTGATTACGGACAGGGGGCCTCTGGGGCCAACGTCCTGACTTTC.

This clonotype was observed many times. The chain is built from TRBV6-1 and TRBJ1-2; TRBD1 aligns across 8 bases. This CDR3 is built from 14 residues. CDR1 is MNHNS and CDR2 is SASEGT in the germline V gene. Germline trimming cut 8 bases from V and 4 bases from J; bases unmatched to any gene: 9. In nucleotides, the CDR3 is TGTGCCAGCGAGTGGGCAGGGGGCGGCTATGGCTACACCTTC. Encoded protein: CASEWAGGGYGYTF.

The chain couples TRBV11-2 to TRBJ2-1; tentative D call: TRBD2 (6 bases). The V gene lost 6 bases and the J gene lost 1 base, with 16 bases spanning the gap. CDR1 and CDR2 (germline): SGHAT, FQNNGV. The CDR3 length is 16 residues. The CDR3 loop reads CASRGTSIGSYNEQFF. Written as DNA, the CDR3 is TGTGCCAGCAGGGGCACTAGCATAGGATCCTACAATGAGCAGTTCTTC.

Many counts were recorded for this clonotype. This sequence joins TRBV6-1 and TRBJ1-2; D is uncertain. CDR3 length: 14 residues. The germline V gene has CDR1 MNHNS and CDR2 SASEGT. Trimming took 1 base from V and 5 from J, leaving 11 bases between them. Here the CDR3 DNA reads TGTGCCAGCAGTGAAGGATGGGATTTTTATGGCTACACCTTC. Translated, it gives CASSEGWDFYGYTF.